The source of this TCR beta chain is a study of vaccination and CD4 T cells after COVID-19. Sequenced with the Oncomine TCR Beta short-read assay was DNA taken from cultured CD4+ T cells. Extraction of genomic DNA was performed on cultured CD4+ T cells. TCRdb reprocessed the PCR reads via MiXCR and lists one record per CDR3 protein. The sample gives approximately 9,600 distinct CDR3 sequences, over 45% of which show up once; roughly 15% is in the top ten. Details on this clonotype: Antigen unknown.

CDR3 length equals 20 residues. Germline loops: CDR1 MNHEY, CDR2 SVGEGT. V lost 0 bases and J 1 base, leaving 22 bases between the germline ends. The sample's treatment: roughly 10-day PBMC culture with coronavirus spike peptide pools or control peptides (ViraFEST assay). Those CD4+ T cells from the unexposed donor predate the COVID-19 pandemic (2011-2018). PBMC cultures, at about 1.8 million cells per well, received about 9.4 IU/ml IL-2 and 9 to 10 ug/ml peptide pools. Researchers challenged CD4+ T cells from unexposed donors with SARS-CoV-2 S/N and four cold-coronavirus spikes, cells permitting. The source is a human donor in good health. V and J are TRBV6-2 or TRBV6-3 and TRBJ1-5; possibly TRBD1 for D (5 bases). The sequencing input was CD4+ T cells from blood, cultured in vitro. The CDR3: CASSYSRGTVAFQSNQPQHF. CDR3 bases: TGTGCCAGCAGTTACTCGAGAGGGACGGTGGCATTTCAGAGCAATCAGCCCCAGCATTTT.